This entry lists 26 T cell receptor beta chains sequenced from one sample in a study of CD8+ T cells in alopecia areata. RNA extraction and reverse transcription yielded cDNA as sequencing template. Clones were sequenced by immunoSEQ multiplex PCR, and TCRdb holds only the in-frame ones, with some missing. Of about 140,000 clones listed, less than 65% are singletons. Source material: CD8+ T cells sorted from blood. These receptor sequences come from a human donor in good health.

The chain has TRBV9 and TRBJ2-3; D is unclear. From germline, CDR1 is SGDLS and CDR2 YYNGEE. V lost 0 bases and J 3 bases, leaving 5 bases between the germline ends. There are 13 residues in the CDR3. The CDR3 DNA is TGTGCCAGCAGCGTAGTGATGACAGATACGCAGTATTTT. It yields the protein CASSVVMTDTQYF.

This chain uses TRBV6-5 with TRBJ2-5, with TRBD1 matching over 8 bases. Germline V CDR1 and CDR2: MNHEY, SVGAGI. This CDR3 spans 13 amino acids. The ends lost 5 bases at V and 10 bases at J; junction bases unmatched: 9. Here the CDR3 reads CASSLQGDNDQYF. The CDR3 bases are TGTGCCAGCAGTCTACAGGGGGACAACGACCAGTACTTC.

This sequence joins TRBV27 and TRBJ2-5, with a tentative D call TRBD1 (5 bases). This CDR3 spans 18 amino acids. The germline V gene has CDR1 MNHEY and CDR2 SMNVEV (reference sequence). V lost 2 bases and J lost 5, with 24 bases in between. The DNA for the CDR3 is TGTGCCAGCAGTTTACATCCCTCTTCAATAGGGGCTTGGGAGACCCAGTACTTC. This encodes CASSLHPSSIGAWETQYF.

J is TRBJ2-7 and V is TRBV5-1; tentative D call: TRBD2 (5 bases). From germline, CDR1 is SGHRS and CDR2 YFSETQ. The length of the CDR3 is 13 residues. V shed 4 bases and J shed 3 bases, with 11 bases lying between them. This CDR3 reads CASSLGSLYEQYF. The DNA of the CDR3 is TGCGCCAGCAGCCTAGGGAGCCTCTACGAGCAGTACTTC.

V and J are TRBV27 and TRBJ2-7; 8 positions agree with TRBD1. The CDR3 has 14 residues. Trimming removed 5 bases from V and 6 bases from J; junction bases left unmatched: 9. In germline, CDR1 is MNHEY, CDR2 SMNVEV (reference sequence). The CDR3 nucleotides read TGTGCCAGCAGTGCCTGGACAGGGCTGGGCGAGCAGTACTTC. Its protein is CASSAWTGLGEQYF.

This clone was seen more than once but under ten times. V gene TRBV13 combines with J gene TRBJ2-7; TRBD2 matches at 15 bases. The CDR3 loop spans 16 amino acids. With 5 bases clipped from V and 1 base from J, the junction kept 3 bases outside the gene matches. Germline V gene sequence: CDR1 PRHDT, CDR2 FYEKMQ (reference sequence). CDR3 loop: CASSVGLAGGSYEQYF. Here the CDR3 DNA reads TGTGCCAGCAGCGTGGGACTAGCGGGAGGTTCCTACGAGCAGTACTTC.

The chain is built from TRBV27 and TRBJ2-7; D possibly uses TRBD1 or TRBD2 (5 bases each). Per the germline V gene, CDR1 is MNHEY and CDR2 is SMNVEV (reference sequence). V was shortened by 2 bases and J by 3 bases, with 11 bases between the two germline ends. This CDR3 has 14 amino acids. CDR3 region: CASSLGDGVYEQYF. The CDR3 coding sequence is TGTGCCAGCAGTTTAGGGGACGGGGTCTACGAGCAGTACTTC.

The genes are TRBV25-1 and TRBJ2-3; D is possibly TRBD2 (6 bases). Trimming took off 4 bases at V and 4 bases at J, with 12 bases between the two ends. This CDR3 region has 14 residues. Germline CDR1 is MGHDK and CDR2 is SYGVNS. The CDR3 loop reads CASSGPGGADTQYF. CDR3 nucleotides: TGTGCCAGCAGTGGCCCCGGGGGAGCAGATACGCAGTATTTT.

The rearrangement uses TRBV29-1 and TRBJ1-3; 7 bases match TRBD1. The CDR3 is made up of 13 amino acids. V lost 4 bases and J lost 3; bases outside the gene matches: 3. CDR1 and CDR2 (germline): SQVTM, ANQGSEA. CDR3 in DNA: TGCAGCGTTGCGACAGGGATTGGAAACACCATATATTTT. Residues: CSVATGIGNTIYF.

J is TRBJ2-1 and V is TRBV7-9, with D maybe TRBD2 (6 bases). Germline V gene sequence: CDR1 SEHNR, CDR2 FQNEAQ (reference sequence). The V gene lost 4 bases and the J gene lost 0 bases, with 13 bases spanning the gap. The CDR3 length is 16 residues. The DNA for the CDR3 is TGTGCCAGCAGCTCCCCCCGACTAGACTCCTACAATGAGCAGTTCTTC. Its translation is CASSSPRLDSYNEQFF.

V and J are TRBV6-5 and TRBJ2-7, with D maybe TRBD1 (6 bases). Germline assignment: CDR1 MNHEY and CDR2 SVGAGI. The CDR3 sequence is 14 residues long. Trimming left V 3 bases short and J 0 bases short, with 9 bases between. The CDR3 protein is CASSYTGLSYEQYF. CDR3 bases: TGTGCCAGCAGTTATACAGGGCTCTCCTACGAGCAGTACTTC.

The chain uses TRBV14 and TRBJ1-2; D gene uncertain. V dropped 5 bases and J dropped 4 bases, with 11 bases sitting between them. This CDR3 spans 13 amino acids. Germline loops: CDR1 SGHDN, CDR2 FVKESK. In nucleotides, the CDR3 is TGTGCCAGCAGCTTATCCGGGATCTATGGCTACACCTTC. Translated: CASSLSGIYGYTF.

The chain recombines TRBV25-1 with TRBJ2-5; D gene uncertain. With 4 bases removed from V and 1 base from J, the gap between germline ends came to 1 base. CDR1 and CDR2 from the germline V gene are MGHDK and SYGVNS. The CDR3 runs 11 residues. CDR3 nucleotides: TGTGCCAGCAGTGGCCAAGAGACCCAGTACTTC. As protein: CASSGQETQYF.

The chain carries TRBV29-1 and TRBJ1-2, with 7 bases that match TRBD1. Trimming took 1 base from V and 4 from J; bases not matched to a gene: 0. The CDR3 length is 12 residues. CDR1 SQVTM and CDR2 ANQGSEA come from the germline V gene. CDR3 nucleotides: TGCAGCGTTGAAGGACAGGGCTATGGCTACACCTTC. Amino acid sequence: CSVEGQGYGYTF.

The J gene is TRBJ2-7, the V gene TRBV2; TRBD2 aligns across 10 bases. Germline V lookup: CDR1 SNHLY, CDR2 FYNNEI. V lost 6 bases to trimming and J lost 3 bases; unmatched junction nucleotides: 2. The CDR3 loop spans 13 amino acids. Here the CDR3 reads CASSGTSDYEQYF. CDR3 DNA: TGTGCCAGCAGCGGGACTAGCGACTACGAGCAGTACTTC.

This clone was seen only a few times. The chain uses TRBV7-9 and TRBJ2-2; possible D gene TRBD2, 5 bases. The germline CDR1 and CDR2 sequences are SEHNR and FQNEAQ (reference sequence). Trimming removed 3 bases at V and 6 bases at J, with 5 bases between. This CDR3 contains 12 residues. CDR3 region: CASSFGAGELFF. CDR3 sequence (DNA): TGTGCCAGCAGCTTCGGGGCCGGGGAGCTGTTTTTT.

This clone appeared once. The J gene is TRBJ1-5, the V gene TRBV27; D gene uncertain. The V gene's germline CDR1 is MNHEY and CDR2 SMNVEV (reference sequence). Trimming took off 3 bases at V and 7 bases at J, with 13 bases between the two ends. The CDR3 runs 14 residues. The CDR3 nucleotides are TGTGCCAGCAGTTTTCTCGGGAGTCGGCAGCCCCAGCATTTT. It encodes CASSFLGSRQPQHF.

This clone was recorded a few times. J is TRBJ1-5 and V is TRBV19, with D unresolved. Trimming took 4 bases from V and 7 from J, leaving 11 bases between them. The CDR3 totals 13 residues. In germline, CDR1 is LNHDA, CDR2 SQIVND (reference sequence). CDR3 bases: TGTGCCAGTAGTACAATCGTATCCCAGCCCCAGCATTTT. This gives the protein CASSTIVSQPQHF.

This clone was detected only a few times. The chain couples TRBV7-2 to TRBJ2-7; possible D gene TRBD2, 5 bases. The CDR3 length is 14 residues. V shed 5 bases and J shed 0 bases, with 11 bases lying between them. Looked up from germline, CDR1 is SGHTA and CDR2 is FQGNSA. The CDR3 loop is CASSARESSYEQYF. The CDR3 DNA sequence: TGTGCCAGCAGCGCGAGGGAGAGCTCCTACGAGCAGTACTTC.

The chain employs TRBV6-6 and TRBJ2-7; 9 positions match TRBD2. CDR1 MNHNY and CDR2 SVGAGI come from the germline V gene (reference sequence). J was trimmed by 2 bases and V by 2 bases; bases with no gene match: 7. The CDR3 contains 16 residues. CDR3 DNA sequence: TGTGCCAGCAGTTACCTGACTAGCGGACCCACCTACGAGCAGTACTTC. This sequence encodes CASSYLTSGPTYEQYF.

The CDR3 bases are TGTGCCAGCAGCCTGCGGAGCGCTTGGGATACGCAGTATTTT. As protein: CASSLRSAWDTQYF. The genes are TRBV7-9 and TRBJ2-3; D not certain. Between the trimmed V and J ends, which lost 5 bases and 6 bases, there was a span of 15 bases. CDR1 is SEHNR and CDR2 is FQNEAQ in the germline V gene (reference sequence). There are 14 residues in the CDR3.

The chain uses TRBV5-6 and TRBJ1-1; D unclear. CDR1 is SGHDT, CDR2 YYEEEE, per germline. The CDR3 spans 13 residues. Between the trimmed V and J ends, which lost 5 bases and 0 bases, there was a span of 8 bases. The CDR3 protein is CASRPVMNTEAFF. The DNA for the CDR3 is TGTGCCAGCAGGCCCGTCATGAACACTGAAGCTTTCTTT.

This sequence joins TRBV7-9 and TRBJ1-1; D unresolved. Germline-derived CDR1 and CDR2 are SEHNR and FQNEAQ (reference sequence). The CDR3 contains 11 residues. Trimming pared 7 bases from V and 8 bases from J, leaving 11 bases between. CDR3 in DNA: TGTGCCAGCATACTGGGCAGCGAAGCTTTCTTT. Amino acid sequence: CASILGSEAFF.

The rearrangement links TRBV5-1 to TRBJ2-1; D is unclear. V dropped 4 bases and J dropped 3 bases, with 5 bases sitting between them. This CDR3 is built from 12 residues. In germline, CDR1 is SGHRS, CDR2 YFSETQ. The CDR3, as DNA: TGCGCCAGCAGCCCGGTCTACAATGAGCAGTTCTTC. This gives the protein CASSPVYNEQFF.

The rearrangement joins TRBV10-3 to TRBJ2-2, with D uncertain. Germline CDR1 is ENHRY and CDR2 is SYGVKD. The V end lost 11 bases, the J end lost 0 bases, and 16 bases lay between the germline ends. The CDR3 loop spans 15 amino acids. CDR3 in amino acids: CASGDHLANTGELFF. The CDR3, as DNA: TGTGCCTCAGGTGACCACCTTGCGAACACCGGGGAGCTGTTTTTT.

This clone came up a few times. This sample also contains other DNA sequences that code for the same CDR3. The gene calls are TRBV27 and TRBJ2-2; D remains unclear. The V and J ends lost 3 bases and 6 bases respectively, with 5 bases between them. Germline CDR1 reads MNHEY; CDR2 reads SMNVEV (reference sequence). The CDR3 has 12 residues. This CDR3 reads CASSFGPGELFF. The DNA for the CDR3 is TGTGCCAGCAGTTTCGGACCCGGGGAGCTGTTTTTT.